These T cell receptor beta chains were read from a single sample in a study of T cell changes during pregnancy in multiple sclerosis. The repertoire was sequenced with immunoSEQ multiplex PCR; TCRdb's copy has only in-frame clones and lacks some. This table has under 35,000 clones, 89% appearing once. The specimen comprised CD8+ T cells from peripheral blood mononuclear cells, sampled in the second trimester of pregnancy. These receptors all come from a female donor with multiple sclerosis, enrolled in a pregnancy study. The CDR3 runs from the conserved cysteine through the conserved F or W. A D gene is named only where the DNA matches it firmly. Some rows have no size entry. The others give once, few or many, or a class for an expanded clone.

size	J	length	D	V	CDR3	DNA
NA	TRBJ2-1	12	NA	TRBV7-8	CASTLSNDEQFF	TGTGCCAGCACGCTATCTAACGATGAGCAGTTCTTC
NA	TRBJ2-2	18	TRBD2	TRBV28	CASSLPYGLAGGTGELFF	TGTGCCAGCAGTTTACCCTATGGACTAGCGGGAGGGACCGGGGAGCTGTTTTTT
NA	TRBJ2-3	15	TRBD2	TRBV5-1	CASSLVAGVSDTQYF	TGCGCCAGCAGCTTGGTAGCGGGAGTGTCAGATACGCAGTATTTT
NA	TRBJ1-1	16	NA	TRBV21-1	CASSKGQDTMNTEAFF	TGTGCCAGCAGCAAAGGACAGGACACTATGAACACTGAAGCTTTCTTT
NA	TRBJ2-2	13	NA	TRBV4-2	CASSQAVAGELFF	TGTGCCAGCAGCCAAGCGGTGGCCGGGGAGCTGTTTTTT
NA	TRBJ2-7	18	TRBD1	TRBV7-9	CASSFSGGQGAIIYEQYF	TGTGCCAGCAGCTTCTCCGGAGGACAGGGGGCGATAATCTACGAGCAGTACTTC
NA	TRBJ2-4	17	TRBD2	TRBV27	CASSWVEASGKVNIQYF	TGTGCCAGCAGTTGGGTTGAGGCTAGCGGGAAAGTAAACATTCAGTACTTC
NA	TRBJ1-1	15	TRBD1	TRBV4-2	CASSQPTGGIAEAFF	TGTGCCAGCAGCCAACCGACAGGGGGGATCGCTGAAGCTTTCTTT
NA	TRBJ1-4	15	TRBD1	TRBV11-3	CASSSGTGDREKLFF	TGTGCCAGCAGCTCCGGGACAGGGGATCGTGAAAAACTGTTTTTT
NA	TRBJ1-1	17	NA	TRBV6-1	CASSEAFGDTTNTEAFF	TGTGCCAGCAGTGAAGCCTTCGGGGACACAACGAACACTGAAGCTTTCTTT
NA	TRBJ1-2	15	NA	TRBV29-1	CSVDRLTGHSAGYTF	TGCAGCGTTGATAGGTTAACAGGTCATTCGGCGGGCTACACCTTC
NA	TRBJ2-1	16	TRBD1	TRBV29-1	CSVEGGGTASYNEQFF	TGCAGCGTTGAAGGGGGTGGGACAGCTTCCTACAATGAGCAGTTCTTC
NA	TRBJ1-2	15	NA	TRBV27	CASSPLPGMAYGYTF	TGTGCCAGCAGTCCCCTCCCGGGGATGGCCTATGGCTACACCTTC
NA	TRBJ1-1	13	NA	TRBV6-5	CASSVTENTEAFF	TGTGCCAGCAGTGTGACAGAGAACACTGAAGCTTTCTTT
NA	TRBJ1-1	15	TRBD1	TRBV7-9	CASSQGDRGAGEAFF	TGTGCCAGCAGCCAGGGAGACAGGGGCGCCGGTGAAGCTTTCTTT
NA	TRBJ2-1	18	TRBD2	TRBV4-1	CASSQGEGSTSGSNEQFF	TGCGCCAGCAGCCAAGGAGAGGGGTCGACTAGCGGGAGTAATGAGCAGTTCTTC
NA	TRBJ2-7	15	NA	TRBV28	CASSSRYGDPHEQYF	TGTGCCAGCAGTTCACGGTACGGGGATCCCCACGAGCAGTACTTC
once	TRBJ2-7	14	NA	TRBV19	CASSGPHSSYEQYF	TGTGCCAGTAGTGGTCCCCATAGCTCCTACGAGCAGTACTTC
NA	TRBJ2-7	16	TRBD1	TRBV13	CASSLAGTGDPYEQYF	TGTGCCAGCAGCTTAGCCGGGACAGGGGATCCCTACGAGCAGTACTTC
NA	TRBJ2-7	12	NA	TRBV2	CALRASSYEQYF	TGTGCTCTGCGAGCGAGCTCCTACGAGCAGTACTTC
NA	TRBJ2-1	15	TRBD1	TRBV19	CASSIGQGGTLRQFF	TGTGCCAGTAGTATCGGACAGGGGGGAACGTTAAGGCAGTTCTTC
NA	TRBJ2-3	16	TRBD1	TRBV19	CASSRRQGNMGDTQYF	TGTGCCAGTAGCCGACGACAGGGCAACATGGGAGATACGCAGTATTTT
NA	TRBJ2-3	13	NA	TRBV29-1	CSAGVDGADTQYF	TGCAGCGCCGGAGTGGATGGAGCAGATACGCAGTATTTT
NA	TRBJ1-5	15	NA	TRBV4-3	CASSQDLGGSQPQHF	TGCGCCAGCAGCCAAGATCTGGGCGGGAGTCAGCCCCAGCATTTT
NA	TRBJ2-1	15	NA	TRBV15	CAASRGTGSYNEQFF	TGTGCCGCCAGCAGAGGAACAGGCTCCTACAATGAGCAGTTCTTC
NA	TRBJ1-2	15	TRBD1	TRBV13	CASSPRLTGIYGYTF	TGTGCCAGCAGCCCGCGCCTGACAGGGATCTATGGCTACACCTTC
NA	TRBJ1-4	14	TRBD1	TRBV9	CASSGTGPNEKLFF	TGTGCCAGCAGCGGGACAGGGCCTAATGAAAAACTGTTTTTT
NA	TRBJ1-2	16	NA	TRBV16	CASSQSPTGEFYGYTF	TGTGCCAGCAGCCAGTCACCGACAGGAGAATTCTATGGCTACACCTTC
NA	TRBJ2-7	13	NA	TRBV4-3	CASSQFSGYEQYF	TGCGCCAGCAGCCAATTTTCAGGGTACGAGCAGTACTTC
NA	TRBJ2-5	14	NA	TRBV15	CATSRDRGIETQYF	TGTGCCACCAGCAGAGACAGGGGAATAGAGACCCAGTACTTC
NA	TRBJ2-7	16	NA	TRBV13	CASSPTGVINSYEQYF	TGTGCCAGCAGCCCTACTGGAGTAATCAACTCCTACGAGCAGTACTTC
NA	TRBJ1-1	14	NA	TRBV15	CATSGYRVGTEAFF	TGTGCCACCAGCGGTTACAGGGTTGGGACTGAAGCTTTCTTT